This T cell receptor beta chain was recorded in a study of beta chain features in type 1 diabetes. As for the study in general: All samples together contributed around 100,000,000 sorted cells for examination. Points from the study as a whole: Compared to healthy donors, patients appeared to have naive, central memory and Treg TCRB repertoires that were more alike. A pattern of fewer insertions and more deletions at VDJ junctions was seen in type 1 diabetes patients.

Reverse transcription of all isolated RNA meant that expressed TCRB transcripts were sequenced. TCRdb's table, derived via immunoSEQ multiplex PCR, lists solely in-frame clones and lacks some. The sample shows around 280,000 clones, under 8.5% of them seen only once. CDR3 size: 15 residues. J gave up 2 bases and V 5 bases, and 7 bases lay outside the gene matches. Germline assignment: CDR1 MDHEN and CDR2 SYDVKM. Comments on this clone: Antigen: not known.

The chain carries TRBV28 and TRBJ2-3; 7 nucleotides match TRBD1. The specimen sequenced was central memory CD4+ T cells from blood. The receptor comes from a woman in her late teens or twenties in good health. The CDR3 is CASSPAGGNTDTQYF. The CDR3 region has the DNA TGTGCCAGCAGTCCCGCAGGGGGAAACACAGATACGCAGTATTTT.